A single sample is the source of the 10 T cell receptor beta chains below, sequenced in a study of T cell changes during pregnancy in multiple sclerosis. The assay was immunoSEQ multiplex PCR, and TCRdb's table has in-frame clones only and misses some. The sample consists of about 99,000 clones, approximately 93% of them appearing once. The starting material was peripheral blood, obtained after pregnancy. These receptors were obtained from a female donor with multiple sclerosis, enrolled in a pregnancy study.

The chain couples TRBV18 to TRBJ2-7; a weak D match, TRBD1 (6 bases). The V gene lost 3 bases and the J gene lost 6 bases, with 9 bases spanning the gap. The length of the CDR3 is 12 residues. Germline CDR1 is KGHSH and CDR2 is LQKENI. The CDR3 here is CASSPPGAEQYF. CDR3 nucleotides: TGTGCCAGCTCACCTCCAGGGGCCGAGCAGTACTTC.

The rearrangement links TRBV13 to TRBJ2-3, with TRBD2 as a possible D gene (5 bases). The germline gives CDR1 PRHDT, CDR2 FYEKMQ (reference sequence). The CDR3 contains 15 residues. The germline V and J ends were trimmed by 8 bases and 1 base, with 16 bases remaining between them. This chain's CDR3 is CASGTREGGTDTQYF. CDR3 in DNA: TGTGCCAGCGGAACAAGAGAGGGTGGCACAGATACGCAGTATTTT. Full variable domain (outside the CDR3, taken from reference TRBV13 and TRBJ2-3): AAGVIQSPRHLIKEKRETATLKCYPIPRHDTVYWYQQGPGQDPQFLISFYEKMQSDKGSIPDRFSAQQFSDYHSELNMSSLELGDSALYFCASGTREGGTDTQYFGPGTRLTVL.

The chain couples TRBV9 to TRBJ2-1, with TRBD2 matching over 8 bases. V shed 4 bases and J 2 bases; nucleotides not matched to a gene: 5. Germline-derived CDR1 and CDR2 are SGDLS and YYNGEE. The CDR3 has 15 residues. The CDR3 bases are TGTGCCAGCAGCACTAGCGGAGGGACCTACAATGAGCAGTTCTTC. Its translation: CASSTSGGTYNEQFF.

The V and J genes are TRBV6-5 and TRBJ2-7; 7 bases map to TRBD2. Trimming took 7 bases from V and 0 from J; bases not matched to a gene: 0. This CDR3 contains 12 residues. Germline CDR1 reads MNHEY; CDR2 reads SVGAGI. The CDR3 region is CASKRGSYEQYF. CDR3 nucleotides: TGTGCCAGCAAGCGGGGCTCCTACGAGCAGTACTTC.

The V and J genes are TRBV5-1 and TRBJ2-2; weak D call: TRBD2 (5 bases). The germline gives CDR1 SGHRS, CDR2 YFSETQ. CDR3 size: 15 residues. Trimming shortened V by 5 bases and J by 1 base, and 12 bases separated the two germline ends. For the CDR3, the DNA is TGCGCCAGCAGAACGCCGGGAAAGAACACCGGGGAGCTGTTTTTT. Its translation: CASRTPGKNTGELFF. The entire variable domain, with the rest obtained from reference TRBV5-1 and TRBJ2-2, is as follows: KAGVTQTPRYLIKTRGQQVTLSCSPISGHRSVSWYQQTPGQGLQFLFEYFSETQRNKGNFPGRFSGRQFSNSRSEMNVSTLELGDSALYLCASRTPGKNTGELFFGEGSRLTVL.

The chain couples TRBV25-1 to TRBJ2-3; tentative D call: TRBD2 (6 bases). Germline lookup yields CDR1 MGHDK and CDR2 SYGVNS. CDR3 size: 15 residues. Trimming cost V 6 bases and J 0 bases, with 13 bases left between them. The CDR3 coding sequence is TGTGCCAGCAGGGGGACTGCAGGGAGCACAGATACGCAGTATTTT. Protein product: CASRGTAGSTDTQYF. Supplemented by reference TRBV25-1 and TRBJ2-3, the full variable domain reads EADIYQTPRYLVIGTGKKITLECSQTMGHDKMYWYQQDPGMELHLIHYSYGVNSTEKGDLSSESTVSRIRTEHFPLTLESARPSHTSQYLCASRGTAGSTDTQYFGPGTRLTVL.

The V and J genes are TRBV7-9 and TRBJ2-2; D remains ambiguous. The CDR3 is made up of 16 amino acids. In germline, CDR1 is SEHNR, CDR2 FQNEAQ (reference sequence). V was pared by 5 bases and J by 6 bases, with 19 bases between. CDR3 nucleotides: TGTGCCAGCAGCCCCTCACTTACCCATGATTCCGGGGAGCTGTTTTTT. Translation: CASSPSLTHDSGELFF. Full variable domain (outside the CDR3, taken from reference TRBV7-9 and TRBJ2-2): DTGVSQNPRHKITKRGQNVTFRCDPISEHNRLYWYRQTLGQGPEFLTYFQNEAQLEKSRLLSDRFSAERPKGSFSTLEIQRTEQGDSAMYLCASSPSLTHDSGELFFGEGSRLTVL.

The CDR3, as DNA: TGTGCCACCAGCAAAGGACTAGCGGGAATGGAGACCCAGTACTTC. This sequence encodes CATSKGLAGMETQYF. This sequence joins TRBV15 and TRBJ2-5, with 12 bases fitting TRBD2. CDR3 size: 15 residues. Germline-derived CDR1 and CDR2 are LNHNV and YYDKDF (reference sequence). Trimming at V came to 4 bases and at J to 5 bases, leaving 5 bases not matched to a gene.

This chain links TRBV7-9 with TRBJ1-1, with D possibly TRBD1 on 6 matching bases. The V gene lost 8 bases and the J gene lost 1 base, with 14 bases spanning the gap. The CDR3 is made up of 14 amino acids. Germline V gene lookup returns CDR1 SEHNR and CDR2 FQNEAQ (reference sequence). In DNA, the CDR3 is TGTGCCAGCCTTCCGGGACACCCGAACACTGAAGCTTTCTTT. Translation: CASLPGHPNTEAFF. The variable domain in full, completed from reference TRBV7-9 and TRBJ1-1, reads DTGVSQNPRHKITKRGQNVTFRCDPISEHNRLYWYRQTLGQGPEFLTYFQNEAQLEKSRLLSDRFSAERPKGSFSTLEIQRTEQGDSAMYLCASLPGHPNTEAFFGQGTRLTVV.

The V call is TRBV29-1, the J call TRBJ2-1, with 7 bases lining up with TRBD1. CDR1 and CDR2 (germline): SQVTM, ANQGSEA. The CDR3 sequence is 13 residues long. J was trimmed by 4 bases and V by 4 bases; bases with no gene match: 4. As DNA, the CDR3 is TGCAGCGTTGCCGGACAGGATTACAATGAGCAGTTCTTC. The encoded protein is CSVAGQDYNEQFF.